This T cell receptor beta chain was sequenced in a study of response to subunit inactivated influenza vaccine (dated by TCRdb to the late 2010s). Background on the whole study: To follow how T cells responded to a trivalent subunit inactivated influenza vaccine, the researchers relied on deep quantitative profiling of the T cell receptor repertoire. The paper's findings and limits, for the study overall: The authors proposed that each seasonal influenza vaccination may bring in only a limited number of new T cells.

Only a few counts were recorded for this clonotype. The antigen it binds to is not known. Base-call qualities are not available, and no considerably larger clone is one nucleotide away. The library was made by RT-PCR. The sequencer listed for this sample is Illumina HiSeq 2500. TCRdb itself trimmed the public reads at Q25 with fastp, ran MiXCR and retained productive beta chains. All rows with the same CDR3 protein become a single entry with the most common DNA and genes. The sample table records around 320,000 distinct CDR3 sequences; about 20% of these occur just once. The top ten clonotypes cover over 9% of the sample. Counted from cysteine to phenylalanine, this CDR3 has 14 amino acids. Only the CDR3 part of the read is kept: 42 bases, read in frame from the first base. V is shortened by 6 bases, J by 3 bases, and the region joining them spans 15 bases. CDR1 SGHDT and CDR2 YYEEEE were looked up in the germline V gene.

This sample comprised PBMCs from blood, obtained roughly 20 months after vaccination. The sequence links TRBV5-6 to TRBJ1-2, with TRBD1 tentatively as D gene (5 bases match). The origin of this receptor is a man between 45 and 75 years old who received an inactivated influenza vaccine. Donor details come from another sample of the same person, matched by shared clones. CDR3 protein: CASTQGAVDYGYTF. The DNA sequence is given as TGTGCCAGCACCCAAGGGGCGGTGGACTATGGCTACACCTTC.